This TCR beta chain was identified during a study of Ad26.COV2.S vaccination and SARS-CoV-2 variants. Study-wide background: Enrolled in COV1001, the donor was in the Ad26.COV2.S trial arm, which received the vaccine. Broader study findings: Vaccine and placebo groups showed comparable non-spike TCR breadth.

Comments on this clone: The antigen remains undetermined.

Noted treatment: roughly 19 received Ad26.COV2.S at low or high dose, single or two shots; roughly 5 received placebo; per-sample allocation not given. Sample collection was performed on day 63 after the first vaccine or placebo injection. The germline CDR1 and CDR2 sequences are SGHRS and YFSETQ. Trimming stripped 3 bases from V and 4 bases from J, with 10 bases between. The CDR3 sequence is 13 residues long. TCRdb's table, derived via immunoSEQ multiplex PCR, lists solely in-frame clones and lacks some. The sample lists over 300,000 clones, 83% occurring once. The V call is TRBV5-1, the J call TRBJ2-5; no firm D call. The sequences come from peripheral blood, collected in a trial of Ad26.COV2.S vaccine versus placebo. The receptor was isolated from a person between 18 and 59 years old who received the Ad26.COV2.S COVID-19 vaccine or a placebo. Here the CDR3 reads CASSSLSGETQYF. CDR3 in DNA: TGCGCCAGCAGCTCCCTGTCGGGAGAGACCCAGTACTTC.